Listed here are 20 T cell receptor beta chains from one sample, sequenced in a study of shared clonotypes between healthy human individuals. Generated by immunoSEQ multiplex PCR, the TCRdb table keeps only in-frame clones and is missing some. The data contain about 530,000 clones, over 75% of them singletons. Sequencing was performed on PBMCs. The receptors here all came from a middle-aged woman in good health. Some clones in this sample may be carry-over from other donors' samples.

V usage is TRBV28 and J usage is TRBJ1-4; no reliable D call. Looked up from germline, CDR1 is MDHEN and CDR2 is SYDVKM. The length of the CDR3 is 14 residues. The V end was cut by 3 bases, the J end by 0 bases, with 5 bases between. The CDR3 reads CASSFPTTNEKLFF. In nucleotides, the CDR3 is TGTGCCAGCAGTTTTCCAACAACTAATGAAAAACTGTTTTTT.

This clone was counted a single time. CDR3 sequence reads: CASSWARVNTEAFF. The CDR3 DNA sequence: TGCGCCAGCAGCTGGGCCAGGGTGAACACTGAAGCTTTCTTT. The rearrangement uses TRBV5-1 and TRBJ1-1; possibly TRBD1 for D (5 bases). The length of the CDR3 is 14 residues. Germline CDR1 SGHRS, CDR2 YFSETQ. Trimming removed 3 bases at V and 0 bases at J, with 9 bases between.

For the CDR3, the DNA is TGTGCCAGCAGCCGCGATGTGGCTAGCGGAATCGGGGAGCTGTTTTTT. Its protein product is CASSRDVASGIGELFF. The chain employs TRBV5-4 and TRBJ2-2; TRBD2 matches 7 bases. The trim removed 4 bases at V and 7 bases at J, leaving 13 bases unmatched. The length of the CDR3 is 16 residues. Germline V gene sequence: CDR1 SGHNT, CDR2 YYREEE (reference sequence).

This clone was observed a few times. The chain couples TRBV7-2 to TRBJ2-5, with D possibly being TRBD1 (6 bases). CDR1 and CDR2 (germline): SGHTA, FQGNSA. This CDR3 is built from 15 residues. Trimming removed 3 bases from V and 2 bases from J, with 13 bases in between. CDR3 protein: CASSFQGSAQETQYF. The CDR3 bases are TGTGCCAGCAGCTTTCAGGGGTCCGCTCAAGAGACCCAGTACTTC.

The chain has TRBV7-8 and TRBJ2-7, with D perhaps TRBD1 or TRBD2 (6 bases each). The V end was cut by 1 base, the J end by 5 bases, with 12 bases between. The V gene's germline CDR1 is SGHVS and CDR2 FQNEAQ. The CDR3 spans 14 residues. The CDR3 DNA sequence: TGTGCCAGCAGCTTAGTGGTTGGGGGGCACGAGCAGTACTTC. It is translated as CASSLVVGGHEQYF.

This clone was seen only once. The CDR3 is CASSLWGREEQFF. CDR3 nucleotide sequence: TGTGCCAGCAGCTTGTGGGGCAGGGAAGAGCAGTTCTTC. The chain couples TRBV5-4 to TRBJ2-1, with D perhaps matching TRBD1 (5 bases). The length of the CDR3 is 13 residues. Germline CDR1 reads SGHNT; CDR2 reads YYREEE (reference sequence). V was trimmed by 1 base and J by 10 bases, leaving 12 bases between them. Full variable domain (missing parts from reference TRBV5-4 and TRBJ2-1): ETGVTQSPTHLIKTRGQQVTLRCSSQSGHNTVSWYQQALGQGPQFIFQYYREEENGRGNFPPRFSGLQFPNYSSELNVNALELDDSALYLCASSLWGREEQFFGPGTRLTVL.

The CDR3 reads CAMRGDSNYGYTF. The CDR3, as DNA: TGTGCCATGCGGGGGGACTCTAACTATGGCTACACCTTC. V usage is TRBV10-3 and J usage is TRBJ1-2, with D perhaps TRBD1 (5 bases). Trimming removed 9 bases from V and 0 bases from J, with 11 bases in between. Germline assignment: CDR1 ENHRY and CDR2 SYGVKD. CDR3 length: 13 amino acids.

The genes are TRBV5-8 and TRBJ2-1, with D tentatively TRBD1 (6 bases). V was pared by 4 bases and J by 3 bases, with 14 bases between. Germline lookup yields CDR1 SGHTS and CDR2 YDEGEE. CDR3 length: 15 amino acids. The CDR3 DNA reads TGTGCCAGCAGCCGTACAGGGCGTGGCTACAATGAGCAGTTCTTC. Encoded protein: CASSRTGRGYNEQFF.

This clone showed up just a few times. V usage is TRBV6-4 and J usage is TRBJ2-3, with a weak D call TRBD1 (6 bases). Trimming removed 5 bases at V and 2 bases at J, with 14 bases between. The CDR3 has 15 amino acids. In germline, CDR1 is MRHNA, CDR2 SNTAGT. CDR3 nucleotide sequence: TGTGCCAGCAGTCACAGGGCGGGTGACACAGATACGCAGTATTTT. It encodes CASSHRAGDTDTQYF.

The J gene is TRBJ2-5, the V gene TRBV5-1; a possible D gene is TRBD2 (5 bases). Germline V gene data show CDR1 as SGHRS and CDR2 as YFSETQ. The CDR3 is 14 residues long. The V gene lost 4 bases and the J gene lost 2 bases, with 12 bases spanning the gap. The CDR3 DNA reads TGCGCCAGCAGCGGACCGGGATCGCAAGAGACCCAGTACTTC. The encoded protein is CASSGPGSQETQYF.

This clone was picked up a small number of times. V gene TRBV5-1 combines with J gene TRBJ2-5, with 7 bases aligning to TRBD1. V was clipped by 4 bases and J by 5 bases; unmatched bases: 5. This CDR3 has 13 residues. Germline V lookup: CDR1 SGHRS, CDR2 YFSETQ. CDR3 loop: CASSAQGDETQYF. CDR3 coding DNA: TGCGCCAGCAGCGCTCAGGGGGATGAGACCCAGTACTTC.

The V gene is TRBV7-2, the J gene TRBJ1-2; D uncertain. Per the germline V gene, CDR1 is SGHTA and CDR2 is FQGNSA. The CDR3 covers 14 residues. V lost 5 bases to trimming and J lost 2 bases, with 12 bases between them. The CDR3: CASSATPPNYGYTF. The DNA for the CDR3 is TGTGCCAGCAGCGCGACACCTCCCAACTATGGCTACACCTTC.

The V call is TRBV27, the J call TRBJ1-4; possibly TRBD1 for D (6 bases). The germline gives CDR1 MNHEY, CDR2 SMNVEV (reference sequence). Trimming took off 3 bases at V and 7 bases at J, with 18 bases between the two ends. This CDR3 region has 16 residues. The DNA for the CDR3 is TGTGCCAGCAGTTTCCAACAGGGTAGGGTAGTTGAAAAACTGTTTTTT. This translates into CASSFQQGRVVEKLFF.

In its sample, this clone was seen once. J is TRBJ2-1 and V is TRBV5-1; no definite D call. V lost 0 bases and J lost 5, with 6 bases in between. The CDR3 contains 13 residues. CDR1 is SGHRS and CDR2 is YFSETQ in the germline V gene. DNA of the CDR3: TGCGCCAGCAGCTTGGAGGATAACAATGAGCAGTTCTTC. Residues: CASSLEDNNEQFF.

In DNA form, the CDR3 reads TGCGCCAGCAGCTTGACCGGTCAGGGTTCCTACGAGCAGTACTTC. Encoded protein: CASSLTGQGSYEQYF. The J gene is TRBJ2-7, the V gene TRBV5-1, with a possible D match to TRBD1 (5 bases). The CDR3 is 15 residues long. Germline CDR1 reads SGHRS; CDR2 reads YFSETQ. V lost 1 base and J lost 1, with 12 bases in between.

The sample holds one count of this clone. The chain recombines TRBV10-1 with TRBJ2-3; no definite D call. Germline V lookup: CDR1 WNHNN, CDR2 SYGVQD (reference sequence). There are 15 residues in the CDR3. The V and J ends lost 6 bases and 1 base respectively, with 14 bases between them. This chain's CDR3 is CASSDRNQRTDTQYF. The CDR3, as DNA: TGCGCCAGCAGCGACCGAAACCAACGCACAGATACGCAGTATTTT.

The J gene is TRBJ2-1, the V gene TRBV9, with 12 bases fitting TRBD2. V dropped 4 bases and J dropped 4; count of bases not matched to a gene: 3. The CDR3 runs to 15 residues. The germline V gene has CDR1 SGDLS and CDR2 YYNGEE. CDR3 in DNA: TGTGCCAGCAGCCGTACTAGCGGGAGGTACAATGAGCAGTTCTTC. Protein sequence: CASSRTSGRYNEQFF.

In this sample, this clone turned up once. The V call is TRBV18, the J call TRBJ2-1; 8 bases fit TRBD2. Germline V CDR1 and CDR2: KGHSH, LQKENI. The V segment lost 10 bases and the J segment 3 bases; nucleotides outside the gene matches: 11. The CDR3 sequence is 15 residues long. CDR3 protein: CATTRGGLIYNEQFF. CDR3 in DNA: TGTGCCACCACCCGGGGGGGACTTATCTACAATGAGCAGTTCTTC.

This clone came up a few times. The V gene is TRBV19, the J gene TRBJ2-5; D ambiguous. The CDR3 is 13 amino acids. Trimming removed 1 base at V and 5 bases at J, with 8 bases between. Germline values: CDR1 LNHDA, CDR2 SQIVND (reference sequence). CDR3 sequence (DNA): TGTGCCAGTAGTATAGTGGCCTCCGAGACCCAGTACTTC. The encoded protein is CASSIVASETQYF. Full variable domain (remainder filled in from reference TRBV19 and TRBJ2-5): DGGITQSPKYLFRKEGQNVTLSCEQNLNHDAMYWYRQDPGQGLRLIYYSQIVNDFQKGDIAEGYSVSREKKESFPLTVTSAQKNPTAFYLCASSIVASETQYFGPGTRLLVL.

Comment on this clone: This sample includes further DNA sequences coding for the same CDR3. This chain connects TRBV28 to TRBJ1-4; no clear D gene. The CDR3 has 14 residues. Trimming shortened V by 6 bases and J by 0 bases, and 8 bases separated the two germline ends. Germline V gives CDR1 MDHEN, CDR2 SYDVKM. DNA of the CDR3: TGTGCCAGCAGGGAAGGAGCAACTAATGAAAAACTGTTTTTT. Its protein is CASREGATNEKLFF.